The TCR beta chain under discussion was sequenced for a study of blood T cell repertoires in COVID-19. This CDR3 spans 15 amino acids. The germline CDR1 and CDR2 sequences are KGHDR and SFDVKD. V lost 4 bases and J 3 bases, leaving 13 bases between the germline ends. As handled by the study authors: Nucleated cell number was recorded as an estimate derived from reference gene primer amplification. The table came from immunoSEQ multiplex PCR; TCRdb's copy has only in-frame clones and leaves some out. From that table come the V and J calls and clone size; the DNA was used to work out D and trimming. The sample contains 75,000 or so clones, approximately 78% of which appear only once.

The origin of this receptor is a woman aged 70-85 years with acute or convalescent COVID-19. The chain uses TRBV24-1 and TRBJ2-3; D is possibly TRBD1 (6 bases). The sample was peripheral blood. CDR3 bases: TGTGCCACCAGTGACAGACAGGCAGTAACAGATACGCAGTATTTT. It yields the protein CATSDRQAVTDTQYF.